The next 15 T cell receptor beta chains were all read from a single sample in a study of beta chain features in type 1 diabetes. Study findings and constraints: Type 1 diabetes patients had TCRB CDR3s that were shorter (moderately but significantly so) in all four CD4+ subsets.

For these TCRs, the target antigens are not known. Sequencing targeted expressed TCRB transcripts, as all isolated RNA had been reverse transcribed. Assay used: immunoSEQ multiplex PCR; TCRdb lists only in-frame clones, some missing. This sample has 600,000 or so clones, with roughly an eighth found just once. Sequencing used naive CD4+ T cells from blood. These receptors were taken from a young man with type 1 diabetes.

This clone was picked up a small number of times. At one of its ends the junction is not consistent with the germline gene, which may arise from a read error. The genes are TRBV30 and TRBJ2-7; tentatively, D is TRBD1 (6 bases). The CDR3 runs to 11 residues. Germline-derived CDR1 and CDR2 are GTSNPN and SVGIG (reference sequence). CDR3 DNA sequence: TGTGCCTGGAGTGCCCTTTGGGGGCCTCACTTC. Translation: CAWSALWGPHF.

The rearrangement links TRBV5-1 to TRBJ2-7, with TRBD1 identical over 7 bases. This CDR3 has 12 residues. Germline CDR1 and CDR2: SGHRS and YFSETQ. The V gene end was trimmed by 4 bases and the J gene end by 7 bases; junction bases not matched to a gene: 5. CDR3 sequence reads: CASSADREEQYF. CDR3 nucleotide sequence: TGCGCCAGCAGCGCCGACAGGGAGGAGCAGTACTTC.

This clone was seen a few times. The V and J genes are TRBV7-9 and TRBJ1-6; D gene uncertain. Between the trimmed V and J ends, which lost 2 bases and 7 bases, there was a span of 6 bases. Germline CDR1 reads SEHNR; CDR2 reads FQNEAQ (reference sequence). The CDR3 sequence is 13 residues long. CDR3 DNA sequence: TGTGCCAGCAGCTTACTGGACAATTCACCCCTCCACTTT. Protein product: CASSLLDNSPLHF.

The rearrangement joins TRBV5-1 to TRBJ1-1; a possible D gene is TRBD1 (6 bases). The ends were cut back, 3 bases at V and 1 base at J, with 13 bases in the middle. This CDR3 is built from 15 residues. Germline V lookup: CDR1 SGHRS, CDR2 YFSETQ. The CDR3 here is CASSWGRTSNTEAFF. CDR3 bases: TGCGCCAGCAGCTGGGGGCGGACTTCGAACACTGAAGCTTTCTTT.

The sample holds a few counts of this clone. The genes are TRBV5-4 and TRBJ2-4; D is perhaps TRBD1 or TRBD2 (5 bases each). CDR3 length: 16 amino acids. Germline CDR1 is SGHNT and CDR2 is YYREEE (reference sequence). V lost 1 base to trimming and J lost 2 bases, with 13 bases between them. The CDR3 region is CASSLWGGGTKNIQYF. The CDR3 bases are TGTGCCAGCAGCTTGTGGGGTGGGGGAACCAAAAACATTCAGTACTTC.

In this sample, this clone turned up a few times. V is TRBV7-2 and J is TRBJ2-1; 7 bases match TRBD2. Per germline, CDR1 SGHTA and CDR2 FQGNSA. The V gene end was trimmed by 3 bases and the J gene end by 5 bases; junction bases not matched to a gene: 16. The CDR3 runs 18 residues. The CDR3 spells CASSFLRGVQDLHNEQFF. CDR3 coding DNA: TGTGCCAGCAGCTTCCTCCGGGGGGTACAGGATTTGCACAATGAGCAGTTCTTC.

This clone has more than one count but fewer than ten. This chain joins TRBV5-4 and TRBJ2-7; tentative D call: TRBD2 (5 bases). Germline CDR1 SGHNT, CDR2 YYREEE (reference sequence). This CDR3 has 15 residues. With 1 base removed from V and 3 bases from J, the gap between germline ends came to 14 bases. Here the CDR3 DNA reads TGTGCCAGCAGCTTGAAAGTGACGGGATACTACGAGCAGTACTTC. It encodes CASSLKVTGYYEQYF.

Notes on this clone: The sample carries other DNA sequences with the same CDR3. The chain combines TRBV30 with TRBJ1-5, with D possibly TRBD1 on 5 matching bases. Germline V lookup: CDR1 GTSNPN, CDR2 SVGIG (reference sequence). The CDR3 totals 13 residues. V was pared by 0 bases and J by 6 bases, with 9 bases between. CDR3 DNA: TGTGCCTGGAGTGTCAGGGCAGGTCAGCCCCAGCATTTT. Residues: CAWSVRAGQPQHF.

The genes are TRBV9 and TRBJ2-5; 8 bases line up with TRBD2. CDR1 is SGDLS, CDR2 YYNGEE, per germline. The CDR3 consists of 14 residues. V lost 3 bases, J lost 5 bases, and 6 bases stayed unmatched. CDR3 loop: CASSERGTRETQYF. In DNA form, the CDR3 reads TGTGCCAGCAGCGAGCGGGGGACTCGGGAGACCCAGTACTTC.

This clone was detected a few times. V is TRBV4-3 and J is TRBJ2-3; perhaps D is TRBD1 or TRBD2 (5 bases each). Trimming left V 1 base short and J 2 bases short, with 16 bases between. The CDR3 spans 17 residues. Germline V gene data show CDR1 as LGHNA and CDR2 as YSLEER. The CDR3 is CASSQGVGTTPTDTQYF. The CDR3 nucleotides read TGCGCCAGCAGCCAAGGCGTTGGGACGACCCCCACAGATACGCAGTATTTT.

This clone has more than one count but fewer than ten. The chain employs TRBV10-3 and TRBJ1-5; TRBD1 agrees at 7 bases. The germline CDR1 and CDR2 sequences are ENHRY and SYGVKD. J gave up 6 bases and V 2 bases, and 7 bases lay outside the gene matches. The CDR3 spans 15 residues. In nucleotides, the CDR3 is TGTGCCATCAGTGAGACTGAACAGGGGATTCAGCCCCAGCATTTT. This sequence encodes CAISETEQGIQPQHF.

The chain combines TRBV15 with TRBJ2-6; no reliable D call. CDR3 length equals 15 residues. Trimming cost V 4 bases and J 0 bases, with 7 bases left between them. Germline lookup yields CDR1 LNHNV and CDR2 YYDKDF (reference sequence). CDR3 bases: TGTGCCACCAGCAACCCCGACTCTGGGGCCAACGTCCTGACTTTC. Residues: CATSNPDSGANVLTF.

This clone has a handful of counts. V gene TRBV4-3 combines with J gene TRBJ1-2; 9 bases agree with TRBD1. CDR1 is LGHNA, CDR2 YSLEER, per germline. V lost 4 bases to trimming and J lost 7 bases; unmatched junction nucleotides: 10. The CDR3 is 15 amino acids. CDR3 residues: CASSPMDRGQLGYTF. CDR3 sequence (DNA): TGCGCCAGCAGCCCGATGGACAGGGGCCAGCTTGGCTACACCTTC.

This clone came up a few times. This sequence joins TRBV5-1 and TRBJ2-3, with 8 bases lining up with TRBD1. The V segment lost 1 base and the J segment 4 bases; nucleotides outside the gene matches: 5. Germline-derived CDR1 and CDR2 are SGHRS and YFSETQ. The CDR3 is made up of 15 amino acids. The CDR3 loop reads CASSLPGGESDTQYF. CDR3 coding DNA: TGCGCCAGCAGCTTGCCAGGGGGCGAATCAGATACGCAGTATTTT.

Only a few counts were recorded for this clone. The rearrangement joins TRBV10-3 to TRBJ1-5; TRBD1 might be the D (6 bases). This CDR3 comprises 13 residues. Germline CDR1 and CDR2: ENHRY and SYGVKD. Trimming pared 10 bases from V and 6 bases from J, leaving 16 bases between. The DNA of the CDR3 is TGTGCCACCGGTGGGGGGGCCGGTCAGCCCCAGCATTTT. Translation: CATGGGAGQPQHF.